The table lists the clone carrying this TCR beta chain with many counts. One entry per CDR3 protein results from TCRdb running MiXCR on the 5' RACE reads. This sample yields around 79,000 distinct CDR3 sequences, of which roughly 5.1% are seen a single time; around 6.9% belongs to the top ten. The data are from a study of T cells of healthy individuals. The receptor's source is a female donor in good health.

The CDR3 DNA follows: TGCAGTGCTAGAGATTACGGGAGGGGGACGCTCTACAATGAGCAGTTCTTC. This sequence encodes CSARDYGRGTLYNEQFF. This sequence joins TRBV20-1 and TRBJ2-1; the match to TRBD2 covers 8 bases. The germline CDR1 and CDR2 sequences are DFQATT and SNEGSKA (reference sequence). CDR3 size: 17 residues. V shed 0 bases and J 3 bases; nucleotides not matched to a gene: 10.